The entry below describes one TCR beta chain. These data are taken from a study of CD8+ T cells in alopecia areata. This CDR3 has 16 amino acids. The V end lost 0 bases, the J end lost 8 bases, and 20 bases lay between the germline ends. Looked up from germline, CDR1 is SQVTM and CDR2 is ANQGSEA. Sequencing relied on a cDNA template that was reverse transcribed from extracted RNA. Sequencing was performed with immunoSEQ multiplex PCR; in TCRdb, only in-frame clones are kept and a portion is missing. The repertoire holds approximately 150,000 clones, over 70% seen once, with roughly 15% in the top ten.

The chain couples TRBV29-1 to TRBJ2-1; D is possibly TRBD2 (5 bases). The receptor comes from a human donor with alopecia areata. The sample was CD8+ T cells sorted from blood, taken at week 0. CDR3 DNA: TGCAGCGTTGAAGATGCAGCTGACAAAAGGCGGGATGAGCAGTTCTTC. Translation: CSVEDAADKRRDEQFF.